This passage covers 22 T cell receptor beta chains from one sample sequenced in a study of T cell responses to AZD1222 COVID-19 vaccine. Data came from immunoSEQ multiplex PCR; TCRdb stores just in-frame clones and leaves some out. The data contain about 82,000 clones, 83% of them singletons. The sample in question was peripheral blood, obtained 28 days after the second AZD1222 dose. The receptor set was obtained from an adult who received the AZD1222 COVID-19 vaccine.

The chain uses TRBV18 and TRBJ1-5, with no clear D. This CDR3 has 13 amino acids. Germline CDR1 reads KGHSH; CDR2 reads LQKENI. Trimming cost V 10 bases and J 6 bases, with 16 bases left between them. This CDR3 reads CATLTVAGQPQHF. CDR3 DNA: TGTGCCACCCTAACCGTGGCTGGTCAGCCCCAGCATTTT.

The genes are TRBV10-2 and TRBJ2-5; 14 nucleotides align to TRBD2. Unmatched junction bases numbered 6, after V lost 9 bases and J lost 0 bases. The CDR3 spans 16 residues. From germline, CDR1 is WSHSY and CDR2 SAAADI. The CDR3 sequence is CASRLAGGVNQETQYF. CDR3 sequence (DNA): TGCGCCAGTAGACTAGCGGGAGGGGTAAACCAAGAGACCCAGTACTTC.

The chain is built from TRBV30 and TRBJ1-1; D may be TRBD1 (5 bases). The CDR3 has 12 amino acids. V dropped 3 bases and J dropped 9 bases, with 14 bases sitting between them. The germline V gene encodes CDR1 GTSNPN and CDR2 SVGIG (reference sequence). The CDR3 region has the DNA TGTGCCTGGAGCCCGGGACGAGGGAAAGCTTTCTTT. It translates to CAWSPGRGKAFF.

The chain carries TRBV5-1 and TRBJ2-7, with D tentatively TRBD1 (5 bases). V was trimmed by 6 bases and J by 0 bases, leaving 16 bases between them. Germline CDR1 is SGHRS and CDR2 is YFSETQ. The CDR3 length is 15 residues. The CDR3 coding sequence is TGCGCCAGCACCCTGAGGCCCAGGGACTCCTACGAGCAGTACTTC. This translates into CASTLRPRDSYEQYF.

The J gene is TRBJ2-3, the V gene TRBV7-2; the match to TRBD2 covers 10 bases. Germline V gene lookup returns CDR1 SGHTA and CDR2 FQGNSA. The CDR3 is made up of 15 amino acids. V shed 3 bases, J shed 5 bases, and the junction held 5 bases outside the gene matches. CDR3 protein: CASSFTSGTGDTQYF. In DNA form, the CDR3 reads TGTGCCAGCAGCTTCACTAGCGGGACTGGAGATACGCAGTATTTT.

The rearrangement uses TRBV6-5 and TRBJ1-2; D not resolved. This CDR3 spans 14 amino acids. Trimming took off 0 bases at V and 8 bases at J, with 13 bases between the two ends. The germline gives CDR1 MNHEY, CDR2 SVGAGI. Written as DNA, the CDR3 is TGTGCCAGCAGTTACTCTGACCCGGCGGAGGGCTACACCTTC. Translating gives CASSYSDPAEGYTF.

The CDR3 nucleotides are TGTGCCAGCAGTGAAACTCTTACCTACGAGCAGTACTTC. Translated, it gives CASSETLTYEQYF. This rearrangement joins TRBV6-4 to TRBJ2-7, with unresolved D. The ends were cut back, 3 bases at V and 2 bases at J, with 8 bases in the middle. The CDR3 runs to 13 residues. Germline-derived CDR1 and CDR2 are MRHNA and SNTAGT.

This clone was seen more than once but under ten times. The gene calls are TRBV19 and TRBJ1-1; D is possibly TRBD1 (5 bases). The germline gives CDR1 LNHDA, CDR2 SQIVND (reference sequence). This CDR3 contains 13 residues. V was clipped by 5 bases and J by 5 bases, with 12 bases between them. The CDR3 nucleotides are TGTGCCAGTAGTTCCGCTTGGGGGACTGAAGCTTTCTTT. Amino acids: CASSSAWGTEAFF.

CDR3 nucleotides: TGCGCCAGCAGCTTGGTAGGGACCGTACCAGATACGCAGTATTTT. This sequence encodes CASSLVGTVPDTQYF. V and J are TRBV5-1 and TRBJ2-3, with D perhaps being TRBD1 or TRBD2 (5 bases each). This CDR3 contains 15 residues. Looked up from germline, CDR1 is SGHRS and CDR2 is YFSETQ. The V end lost 0 bases, the J end lost 4 bases, and 12 bases lay between the germline ends.

This rearrangement joins TRBV6-5 to TRBJ2-1; a weak D match, TRBD1 (6 bases). Per the germline V gene, CDR1 is MNHEY and CDR2 is SVGAGI. Trimming removed 0 bases at V and 5 bases at J, with 11 bases between. This CDR3 has 15 residues. CDR3 sequence reads: CASSYSAGVNNEQFF. DNA of the CDR3: TGTGCCAGCAGTTACTCGGCAGGGGTGAACAATGAGCAGTTCTTC.

The genes are TRBV12-3 or TRBV12-4 and TRBJ1-2, with 7 bases aligning to TRBD1. The J segment lost 14 bases and the V segment lost 6 bases, leaving 12 bases of the junction unmatched. CDR3 size: 12 residues. The CDR3 here is CASRLTTGADTF. The CDR3 DNA reads TGTGCCAGCAGGCTAACCACAGGGGCAGATACCTTC.

The chain recombines TRBV27 with TRBJ2-1; 7 nucleotides agree with TRBD1. Germline CDR1 is MNHEY and CDR2 is SMNVEV (reference sequence). Trimming cost V 3 bases and J 3 bases; bases outside gene matches: 5. The CDR3 is made up of 15 amino acids. The CDR3: CASSLGTASYNEQFF. For the CDR3, the DNA is TGTGCCAGCAGTTTGGGGACAGCAAGCTACAATGAGCAGTTCTTC.

The chain combines TRBV19 with TRBJ2-7; 11 bases agree with TRBD1. Germline V CDR1 and CDR2: LNHDA, SQIVND (reference sequence). Trimming at V came to 3 bases and at J to 2 bases, leaving 0 bases not matched to a gene. CDR3 length equals 14 residues. The CDR3 reads CASSMGQGAYEQYF. The CDR3 DNA reads as TGTGCCAGTAGTATGGGACAGGGGGCCTACGAGCAGTACTTC.

V gene TRBV27 combines with J gene TRBJ1-5; no definite D call. V was shortened by 7 bases and J by 4 bases, with 14 bases between the two germline ends. The germline V gene encodes CDR1 MNHEY and CDR2 SMNVEV (reference sequence). CDR3 length: 14 amino acids. CDR3 sequence (DNA): TGTGCCAGCACCCCCGCGGGTTTTAATCAGCCCCAGCATTTT. Translation: CASTPAGFNQPQHF.

The rearrangement joins TRBV9 to TRBJ2-1, with 7 bases identical to TRBD2. Losses at the gene ends were 2 bases for V and 6 bases for J; bases not matched to a gene: 11. The V gene's germline CDR1 is SGDLS and CDR2 YYNGEE. The CDR3 extends over 16 amino acids. The CDR3 spells CASSVVAGIPLNEQFF. For the CDR3, the DNA is TGTGCCAGCAGCGTTGTAGCGGGTATCCCCCTCAATGAGCAGTTCTTC.

The chain carries TRBV2 and TRBJ2-5; D gene uncertain. In germline, CDR1 is SNHLY, CDR2 FYNNEI. The CDR3 length is 11 residues. With 2 bases removed from V and 3 bases from J, the gap between germline ends came to 1 base. The CDR3 DNA sequence: TGTGCCAGCAGTGAAAAAGAGACCCAGTACTTC. This translates into CASSEKETQYF.

The chain joins TRBV25-1 to TRBJ1-2; TRBD1 matches at 10 bases. With V trimmed by 4 bases and J by 4 bases, 6 bases remained unmatched. Per germline, CDR1 MGHDK and CDR2 SYGVNS. The CDR3 is 15 residues long. CDR3 in amino acids: CASSVDRGLSYGYTF. For the CDR3, the DNA is TGTGCCAGCAGTGTCGACAGGGGGCTCTCCTATGGCTACACCTTC.

This clone was found many times. The chain uses TRBV7-9 and TRBJ2-2; 9 nucleotides align to TRBD2. The CDR3 length is 13 residues. Germline CDR1 SEHNR, CDR2 FQNEAQ (reference sequence). V shed 8 bases and J 6 bases; nucleotides not matched to a gene: 4. In nucleotides, the CDR3 is TGTGCCAGCGCGGGAGGGCGAGCCGGGGAGCTGTTTTTT. Translated: CASAGGRAGELFF. Variable domain in full (rest from reference TRBV7-9 and TRBJ2-2): DTGVSQNPRHKITKRGQNVTFRCDPISEHNRLYWYRQTLGQGPEFLTYFQNEAQLEKSRLLSDRFSAERPKGSFSTLEIQRTEQGDSAMYLCASAGGRAGELFFGEGSRLTVL.

This chain links TRBV18 with TRBJ1-1, with D possibly TRBD1 on 6 matching bases. Germline V CDR1 and CDR2: KGHSH, LQKENI. CDR3 length equals 13 residues. The V and J ends lost 5 bases and 6 bases respectively, with 13 bases between them. The CDR3: CASSSTGFAEAFF. DNA of the CDR3: TGTGCCAGCTCAAGCACAGGGTTTGCTGAAGCTTTCTTT.

This chain uses TRBV6-5 with TRBJ1-4; 7 nucleotides align to TRBD1. Germline CDR1 reads MNHEY; CDR2 reads SVGAGI. With 0 bases clipped from V and 14 bases from J, the junction kept 9 bases outside the gene matches. There are 14 residues in the CDR3. The CDR3 here is CASSYSGQPQRLFF. CDR3 nucleotide sequence: TGTGCCAGCAGTTACTCGGGACAGCCCCAAAGGCTGTTTTTT.

The chain combines TRBV7-9 with TRBJ2-3, with D hard to call. The V gene lost 4 bases and the J gene lost 6 bases, with 26 bases spanning the gap. CDR1 SEHNR and CDR2 FQNEAQ come from the germline V gene (reference sequence). The CDR3 extends over 18 amino acids. The DNA of the CDR3 is TGTGCCAGCAGCTCCGAAAACCTTACCTCCCCACACTTTGATACGCAGTATTTT. Protein sequence: CASSSENLTSPHFDTQYF.

This sequence joins TRBV28 and TRBJ2-3; D call uncertain. The CDR3 covers 12 residues. Trimming cost V 3 bases and J 5 bases, with 6 bases left between them. Looked up from germline, CDR1 is MDHEN and CDR2 is SYDVKM. Here the CDR3 reads CASSFARDTQYF. CDR3 nucleotides: TGTGCCAGCAGTTTCGCTCGAGATACGCAGTATTTT.